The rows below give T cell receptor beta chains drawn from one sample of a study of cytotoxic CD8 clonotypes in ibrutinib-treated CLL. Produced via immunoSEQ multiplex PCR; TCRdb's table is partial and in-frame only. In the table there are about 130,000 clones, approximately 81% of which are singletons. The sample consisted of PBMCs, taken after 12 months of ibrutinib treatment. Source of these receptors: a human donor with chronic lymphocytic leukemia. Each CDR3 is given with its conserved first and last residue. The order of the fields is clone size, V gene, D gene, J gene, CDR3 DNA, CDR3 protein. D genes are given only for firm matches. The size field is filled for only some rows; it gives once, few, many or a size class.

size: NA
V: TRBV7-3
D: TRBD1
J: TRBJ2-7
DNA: TGTGCCAGCAGCCCAAGACAGGGCTACGAGCAGTACTTC
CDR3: CASSPRQGYEQYF

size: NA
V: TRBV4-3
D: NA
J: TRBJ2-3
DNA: TGCGCCAGCAGCCAAGATAGTATAGGACTACAGATCACAGATACGCAGTATTTT
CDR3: CASSQDSIGLQITDTQYF

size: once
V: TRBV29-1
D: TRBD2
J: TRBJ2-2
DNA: TGCAGCGTGGCCGGAGCGGGAGAGGGCACCGGGGAGCTGTTTTTT
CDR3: CSVAGAGEGTGELFF

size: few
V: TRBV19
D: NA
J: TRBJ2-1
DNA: TGTGCCAGTAGTATAGATGTCTTCCGCGAGCAGTTCTTC
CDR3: CASSIDVFREQFF

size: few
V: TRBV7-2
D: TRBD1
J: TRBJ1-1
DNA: TGTGCCAGCAGCTCGACAGGGGCCATCACTGAAGCTTTCTTT
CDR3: CASSSTGAITEAFF

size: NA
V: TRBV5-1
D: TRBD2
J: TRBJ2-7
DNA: TGCGCCAGCAGCTTCGGACCTAGCGGGTCCTACGAGCAGTACTTC
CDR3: CASSFGPSGSYEQYF

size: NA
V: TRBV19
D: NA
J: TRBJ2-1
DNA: TGTGCCAGTAGTATAGATCAAAGGGTTGGAGATGAGCAGTTCTTC
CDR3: CASSIDQRVGDEQFF

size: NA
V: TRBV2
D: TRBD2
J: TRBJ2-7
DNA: TGTGCCAGCGGACTCACTAGCGCCGCCTACGAGCAGTACTTC
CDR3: CASGLTSAAYEQYF

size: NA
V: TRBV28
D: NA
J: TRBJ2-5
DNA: TGTGCCAGCAGCCCGAGGGATGCGGCTAAAGAGACCCAGTACTTC
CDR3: CASSPRDAAKETQYF

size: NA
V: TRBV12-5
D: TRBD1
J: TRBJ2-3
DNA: TGTGCTAGTGGACAGGGGAATACGCAGTATTTT
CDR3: CASGQGNTQYF

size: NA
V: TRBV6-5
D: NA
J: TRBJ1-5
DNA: TGTGCCAGCAGTGTGTGGGGGAATCAGCCCCAGCATTTT
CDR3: CASSVWGNQPQHF

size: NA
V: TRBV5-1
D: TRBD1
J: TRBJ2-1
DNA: TGCGCCAGCAGCTCCGGGACAGGGATCGCCAATGAGCAGTTCTTC
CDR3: CASSSGTGIANEQFF

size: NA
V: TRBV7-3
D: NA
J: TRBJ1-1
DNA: TGTGCCAGCAGCTTAACCTTCCGGGGTGAAGCTTTCTTT
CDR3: CASSLTFRGEAFF

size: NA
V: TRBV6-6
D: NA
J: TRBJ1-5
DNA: TGTGCCACAAGGTGGCAGGCCAGCGATCAGCCCCAGCATTTT
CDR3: CATRWQASDQPQHF

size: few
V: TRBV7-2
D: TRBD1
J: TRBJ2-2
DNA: TGTGCCAGCAGCTCGGACAGGTTCGCGAACACCGGGGAGCTGTTTTTT
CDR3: CASSSDRFANTGELFF

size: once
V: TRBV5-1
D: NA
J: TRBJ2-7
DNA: TGCGCCAGCAGCTTGGCCGCGCGGTACGAGCAGTACTTC
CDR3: CASSLAARYEQYF

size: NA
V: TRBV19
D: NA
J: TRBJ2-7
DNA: TGTGCCAGTAGTATTTCAAGGGACACACACTACGAGCAGTACTTC
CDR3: CASSISRDTHYEQYF

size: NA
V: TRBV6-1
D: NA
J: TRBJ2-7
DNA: TGTGCCAGCAGTGAGCTCGGGAACGTTTACGAGCAGTACTTC
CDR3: CASSELGNVYEQYF

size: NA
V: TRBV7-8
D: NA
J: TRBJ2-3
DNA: TGTGCCAGCAGCTTGGGCCCTTCCACAGATACGCAGTATTTT
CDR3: CASSLGPSTDTQYF

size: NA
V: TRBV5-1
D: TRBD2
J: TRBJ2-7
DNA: TGCGCCAGCAGCTTGGCTAGCGGGGGCTACGAGCAGTACTTC
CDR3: CASSLASGGYEQYF

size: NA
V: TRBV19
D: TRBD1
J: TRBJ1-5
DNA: TGTGCCAGCAATTCCGGGACAGGTTTCAATCAGCCCCAGCATTTT
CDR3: CASNSGTGFNQPQHF

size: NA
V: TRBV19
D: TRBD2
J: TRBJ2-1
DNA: TGTGCCAGTAGTATTGGGAGCCGCGGGGGTCTCCATTGGTCCTACAATGAGCAGTTCTTC
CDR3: CASSIGSRGGLHWSYNEQFF

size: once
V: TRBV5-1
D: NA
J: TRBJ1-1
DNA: TGCGCCAGCAGCGGATACCAACTGAACACTGAAGCTTTCTTT
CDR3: CASSGYQLNTEAFF

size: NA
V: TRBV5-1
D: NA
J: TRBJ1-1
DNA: TGCGCCAGCAGCTTGGCCACAGGCGCGGCTGAAGCTTTCTTT
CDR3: CASSLATGAAEAFF

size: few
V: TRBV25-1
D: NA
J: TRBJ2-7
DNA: TGTGCCAGCAGTGAGTTTGGGGGAGGCTACGAGCAGTACTTC
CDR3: CASSEFGGGYEQYF

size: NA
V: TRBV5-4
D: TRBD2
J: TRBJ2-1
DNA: TGTGCCAGCAGCTTAGATGGAGGCAGCGGGAGCGCGAATGAGCAGTTCTTC
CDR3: CASSLDGGSGSANEQFF

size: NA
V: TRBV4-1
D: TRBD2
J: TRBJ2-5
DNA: TGCGCCAGCAGCCAAGGAAGCGGGAGGGCAGAGACCCAGTACTTC
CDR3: CASSQGSGRAETQYF

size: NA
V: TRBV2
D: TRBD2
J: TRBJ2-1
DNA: TGTGCCAGCAGTGAGTCCCTAGCGGGAGTGTTTGAGCAGTTCTTC
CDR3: CASSESLAGVFEQFF

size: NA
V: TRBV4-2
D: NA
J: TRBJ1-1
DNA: TGTGCCAGCAGCCAAGATGATATGAACACTGAAGCTTTCTTT
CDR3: CASSQDDMNTEAFF

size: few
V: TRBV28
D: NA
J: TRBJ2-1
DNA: TGTGCCAGCAGTGAAGAAACAGGGAATGAGCAGTTCTTC
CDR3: CASSEETGNEQFF

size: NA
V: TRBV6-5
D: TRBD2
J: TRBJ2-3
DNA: TGTGCCAGCCACCTCCGGACTAGCTTGGATACGCAGTATTTT
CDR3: CASHLRTSLDTQYF

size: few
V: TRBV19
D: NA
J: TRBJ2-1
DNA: TGTGCCAGTAGTATAGGCAGGGGGGACGAGCAGTTCTTC
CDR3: CASSIGRGDEQFF

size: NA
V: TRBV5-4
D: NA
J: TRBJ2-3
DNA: TGTGCCAGCAGCACTGGCCGAGGCCGTAGCACAGATACGCAGTATTTT
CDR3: CASSTGRGRSTDTQYF

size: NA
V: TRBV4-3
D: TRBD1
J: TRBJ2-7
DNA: TGCGCCAGCAGCCATAGCGGAGGGACAGGGGGGGACGAGCAGTACTTC
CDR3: CASSHSGGTGGDEQYF

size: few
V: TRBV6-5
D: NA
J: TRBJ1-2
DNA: TGTGCCAGCAGTTACTCTCAGACAGATAACTATGGCTACACCTTC
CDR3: CASSYSQTDNYGYTF

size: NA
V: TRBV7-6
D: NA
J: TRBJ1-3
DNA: TGTGCCAGCAGCTTAGGAACAAATGGAAACACCATATATTTT
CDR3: CASSLGTNGNTIYF

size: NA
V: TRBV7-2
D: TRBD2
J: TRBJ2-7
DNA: TGTGCCAGCAGCCCACGCAGGGGACTAGTTTACGAGCAGTACTTC
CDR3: CASSPRRGLVYEQYF

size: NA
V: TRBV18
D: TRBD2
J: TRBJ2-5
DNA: TGTGCCAGCTCACCATCAAGGACTAGCGGGAATGAAGAGACCCAGTACTTC
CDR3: CASSPSRTSGNEETQYF

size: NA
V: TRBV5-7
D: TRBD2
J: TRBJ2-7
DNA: TGTGCCAGCAGCTTGAGGCCCCCTAGCGGGAGAACGTACGAGCAGTACTTC
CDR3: CASSLRPPSGRTYEQYF

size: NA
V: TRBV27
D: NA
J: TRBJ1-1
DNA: TGTGCCAGCAGTGCACAGGTTCCTTTCGCTGAAGCTTTCTTT
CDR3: CASSAQVPFAEAFF

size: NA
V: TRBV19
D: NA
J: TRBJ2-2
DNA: TGTGCCAGTAAAAGGGGGTCACTCGTGAAGGATACCGGGGAGCTGTTTTTT
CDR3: CASKRGSLVKDTGELFF

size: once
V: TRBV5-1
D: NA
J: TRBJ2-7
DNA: TGCGCCAGCAGCTTGACAGCTTACGAGCAGTACTTC
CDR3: CASSLTAYEQYF

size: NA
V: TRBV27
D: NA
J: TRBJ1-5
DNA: TGTGCCTCGCGGGCAGTATCGTATAGCAATCAGCCCCAGCATTTT
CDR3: CASRAVSYSNQPQHF

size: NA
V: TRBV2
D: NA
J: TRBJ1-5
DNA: TGTGCCAGCAGGGCCAGGATCATTACCGGGGGTCAGCCCCAGCATTTT
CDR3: CASRARIITGGQPQHF

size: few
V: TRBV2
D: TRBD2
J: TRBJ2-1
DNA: TGTGCCAGCGCTCTCGGTATAGCGGGAGGTCATGAGCAGTTCTTC
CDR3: CASALGIAGGHEQFF

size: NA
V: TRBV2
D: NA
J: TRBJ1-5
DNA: TGTGCCAGCAGTGACCGTAGGGAGTGGGGCAATCAGCCCCAGCATTTT
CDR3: CASSDRREWGNQPQHF

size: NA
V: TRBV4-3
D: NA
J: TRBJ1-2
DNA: TGCGCCAGCAGCCAAGGAATAGGATGGGTGACTAACTATGGCTACACCTTC
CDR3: CASSQGIGWVTNYGYTF

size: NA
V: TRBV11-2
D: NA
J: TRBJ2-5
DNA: TGTGCCAGCAGCTACGAAGAGACCCAGTACTTC
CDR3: CASSYEETQYF

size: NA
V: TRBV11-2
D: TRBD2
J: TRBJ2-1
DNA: TGTGCCAGCAGCCCCGGACTAGTGCGGTATGAGCAGTTCTTC
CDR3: CASSPGLVRYEQFF

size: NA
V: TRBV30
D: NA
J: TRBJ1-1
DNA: TGTGCCTGGGGTACACGTCCGAACACTGAAGCTTTCTTT
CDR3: CAWGTRPNTEAFF

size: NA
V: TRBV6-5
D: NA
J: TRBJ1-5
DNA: TGTGCCAGTGGAAGGGACCCCAATCAGCCCCAGCATTTT
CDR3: CASGRDPNQPQHF

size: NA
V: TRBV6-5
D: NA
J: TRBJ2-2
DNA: TGTGCCAGCAGTGGGATCACCGGGGAGCTGTTTTTT
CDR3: CASSGITGELFF

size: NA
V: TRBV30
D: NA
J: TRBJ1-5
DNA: TGTGCCTGGAGTCTTTTAACGGCCAATCAGCCCCAGCATTTT
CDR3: CAWSLLTANQPQHF

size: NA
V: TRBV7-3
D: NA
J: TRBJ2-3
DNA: TGTGCCAGCAGCTCCCGGACTCGCACAGATACGCAGTATTTT
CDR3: CASSSRTRTDTQYF

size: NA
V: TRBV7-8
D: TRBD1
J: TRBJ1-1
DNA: TGTGCCAGCAGCCCTAGGGGGCCAGGGCAAGCTTTCTTT
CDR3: CASSPRGPGQAFF